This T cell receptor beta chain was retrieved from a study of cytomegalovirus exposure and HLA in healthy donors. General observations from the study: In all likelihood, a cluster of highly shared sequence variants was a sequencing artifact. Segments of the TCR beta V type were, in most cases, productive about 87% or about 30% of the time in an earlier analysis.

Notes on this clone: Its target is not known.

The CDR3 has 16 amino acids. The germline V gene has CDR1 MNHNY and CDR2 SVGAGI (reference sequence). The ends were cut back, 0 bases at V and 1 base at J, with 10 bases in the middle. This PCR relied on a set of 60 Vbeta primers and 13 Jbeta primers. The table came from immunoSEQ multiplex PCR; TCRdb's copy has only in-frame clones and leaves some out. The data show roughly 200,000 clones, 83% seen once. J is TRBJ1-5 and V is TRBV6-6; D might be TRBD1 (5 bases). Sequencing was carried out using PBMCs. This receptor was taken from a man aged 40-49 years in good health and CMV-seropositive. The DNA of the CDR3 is TGTGCCAGCAGTTACTCGGGAGGGGAGAGCAATCAGCCCCAGCATTTT. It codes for CASSYSGGESNQPQHF.